The 19 T cell receptor beta chains below all came from one sample that was sequenced in a study of control samples from healthy donors and cancer patients. Using immunoSEQ multiplex PCR, the repertoire was profiled, and TCRdb retains in-frame clones only, with some absent. The sample consists of about 160,000 clones, 94% of them appearing once. Specimen: PBMCs. These receptor sequences come from a man aged 55 to 70 with colorectal cancer.

The V call is TRBV7-2, the J call TRBJ1-5, with a possible D match to TRBD1 (6 bases). Germline V CDR1 and CDR2: SGHTA, FQGNSA. The CDR3 is made up of 14 amino acids. V lost 5 bases to trimming and J lost 6 bases, with 14 bases between them. The CDR3 DNA is TGTGCCAGCAGCCCCGCGGGGGGCGGTCAGCCCCAGCATTTT. Its protein is CASSPAGGGQPQHF.

This clone was recorded only once. The J gene is TRBJ2-1, the V gene TRBV6-5; a weak D match, TRBD2 (6 bases). Looked up from germline, CDR1 is MNHEY and CDR2 is SVGAGI. The CDR3 has 14 amino acids. V was pared by 6 bases and J by 3 bases, with 12 bases between. The CDR3 DNA reads TGTGCCAGCAGGTTCGGGGGAATCTACAATGAGCAGTTCTTC. Residues: CASRFGGIYNEQFF.

The chain employs TRBV4-3 and TRBJ1-1, with TRBD1 matching 7 bases. This CDR3 has 13 amino acids. Germline trimming cut 4 bases from V and 4 bases from J; bases unmatched to any gene: 3. Germline CDR1 and CDR2: LGHNA and YSLEER. CDR3: CASSPPGGTEAFF. The CDR3 bases are TGCGCCAGCAGCCCTCCAGGGGGCACTGAAGCTTTCTTT.

This chain links TRBV27 with TRBJ2-7; D is perhaps TRBD2 (5 bases). The CDR3 covers 15 residues. Trimming shortened V by 6 bases and J by 3 bases, and 18 bases separated the two germline ends. CDR1 and CDR2 from the germline V gene are MNHEY and SMNVEV (reference sequence). The CDR3 spells CASSPQTISHYEQYF. The CDR3, as DNA: TGTGCCAGCAGCCCCCAGACTATTTCCCACTACGAGCAGTACTTC.

The gene calls are TRBV9 and TRBJ1-6; D is ambiguous. The CDR3 is made up of 15 amino acids. Trimming took off 4 bases at V and 7 bases at J, with 15 bases between the two ends. Germline CDR1 is SGDLS and CDR2 is YYNGEE. The CDR3, as DNA: TGTGCCAGCAGCCTCGGGTCGAGGCTGAATTCACCCCTCCACTTT. Translation: CASSLGSRLNSPLHF.

The CDR3 region is CASSQRGANTEAFF. CDR3 nucleotides: TGTGCCAGCAGCCAGCGGGGGGCAAACACTGAAGCTTTCTTT. The chain employs TRBV3-1 (or the pseudogene TRBV3-2) and TRBJ1-1, with a weak D call TRBD1 (6 bases). The CDR3 length is 14 residues. V was clipped by 3 bases and J by 2 bases, with 10 bases between them. The V gene's germline CDR1 is LGHDT and CDR2 YNNKEL (reference sequence).

The chain employs TRBV28 and TRBJ2-7; D gene unclear. This CDR3 is built from 12 residues. Per germline, CDR1 MDHEN and CDR2 SYDVKM. V lost 2 bases and J 2 bases, leaving 4 bases between the germline ends. Written as DNA, the CDR3 is TGTGCCAGCAGTTTAGGGACCTACGAGCAGTACTTC. Protein sequence: CASSLGTYEQYF.

This chain links TRBV5-1 with TRBJ1-4, with a possible D match to TRBD1 (6 bases). The CDR3 is 16 residues long. Trimming shortened V by 5 bases and J by 2 bases, and 16 bases separated the two germline ends. The germline V gene encodes CDR1 SGHRS and CDR2 YFSETQ. The CDR3 DNA is TGCGCCAGCAGTAATTCGGGGGCGCATACTAATGAAAAACTGTTTTTT. Residues: CASSNSGAHTNEKLFF.

The chain uses TRBV7-8 and TRBJ2-7, with 8 bases matching TRBD2. The germline gives CDR1 SGHVS, CDR2 FQNEAQ. V dropped 3 bases and J dropped 6; count of bases not matched to a gene: 7. The length of the CDR3 is 14 residues. The CDR3 loop is CASSLVGRGGEQYF. Here the CDR3 DNA reads TGTGCCAGCAGCTTGGTAGGCCGGGGGGGCGAGCAGTACTTC.

The chain employs TRBV4-3 and TRBJ2-1; the match to TRBD1 covers 9 bases. V lost 4 bases to trimming and J lost 7 bases; unmatched junction nucleotides: 8. The CDR3 is made up of 15 amino acids. CDR1 is LGHNA, CDR2 YSLEER, per germline. CDR3 loop: CASSLLQGAGNEQFF. For the CDR3, the DNA is TGCGCCAGCAGCCTCCTACAGGGGGCAGGGAATGAGCAGTTCTTC.

This chain uses TRBV27 with TRBJ2-2, with D possibly TRBD1 on 6 matching bases. Trimming removed 5 bases from V and 2 bases from J, with 24 bases in between. CDR3 size: 19 residues. The germline V gene encodes CDR1 MNHEY and CDR2 SMNVEV (reference sequence). CDR3 in amino acids: CASSPSRTVYPLNTGELFF. For the CDR3, the DNA is TGTGCCAGCAGTCCTTCCCGGACAGTTTACCCGCTAAACACCGGGGAGCTGTTTTTT.

V gene TRBV3-1 (or the pseudogene TRBV3-2) combines with J gene TRBJ2-2; no firm D call. V lost 4 bases and J 7 bases, leaving 4 bases between the germline ends. Germline CDR1 and CDR2: LGHDT and YNNKEL (reference sequence). CDR3 size: 11 residues. The CDR3 protein is CASSLHGELFF. CDR3 sequence (DNA): TGTGCCAGCAGCCTGCACGGGGAGCTGTTTTTT.

The chain employs TRBV19 and TRBJ1-5, with 7 bases matching TRBD1. The ends lost 4 bases at V and 4 bases at J; junction bases unmatched: 7. Germline CDR1 and CDR2: LNHDA and SQIVND (reference sequence). CDR3 length: 15 amino acids. In nucleotides, the CDR3 is TGTGCCAGTAGTACTTGGACAGGAGGTAATCAGCCCCAGCATTTT. This gives the protein CASSTWTGGNQPQHF. The variable domain in full, with the rest retrieved from reference TRBV19 and TRBJ1-5, is DGGITQSPKYLFRKEGQNVTLSCEQNLNHDAMYWYRQDPGQGLRLIYYSQIVNDFQKGDIAEGYSVSREKKESFPLTVTSAQKNPTAFYLCASSTWTGGNQPQHFGDGTRLSIL.

The chain links TRBV3-1 (or the pseudogene TRBV3-2) to TRBJ2-1, with D uncertain. Trimming stripped 4 bases from V and 4 bases from J, with 20 bases between. The CDR3 sequence is 17 residues long. CDR1 is LGHDT and CDR2 is YNNKEL in the germline V gene (reference sequence). For the CDR3, the DNA is TGTGCCAGCAGCCCATTCGAGCAACCCCCCCAATACAATGAGCAGTTCTTC. This codes for CASSPFEQPPQYNEQFF.

As to this clone: Other nucleotide sequences from this sample produce the same CDR3. The gene calls are TRBV5-1 and TRBJ2-7; D gene unclear. The CDR3 consists of 14 residues. V gave up 4 bases and J gave up 0 bases, with 11 bases separating them. The germline V gene has CDR1 SGHRS and CDR2 YFSETQ. CDR3 loop: CASSPQGLSYEQYF. As DNA, the CDR3 is TGCGCCAGCAGCCCTCAAGGTCTCTCCTACGAGCAGTACTTC.

The chain couples TRBV10-3 to TRBJ1-6; 11 nucleotides match TRBD1. CDR1 is ENHRY and CDR2 is SYGVKD in the germline V gene. The CDR3 covers 14 residues. The V segment lost 5 bases and the J segment 7 bases; nucleotides outside the gene matches: 1. The CDR3 is CAISWTGGNSPLHF. CDR3 in DNA: TGTGCCATCAGTTGGACAGGGGGCAATTCACCCCTCCACTTT.

The chain has TRBV5-1 and TRBJ2-1; 11 bases align to TRBD2. The V segment lost 3 bases and the J segment 4 bases; nucleotides outside the gene matches: 6. In germline, CDR1 is SGHRS, CDR2 YFSETQ. CDR3 length: 16 residues. CDR3 sequence (DNA): TGCGCCAGCAGCTCCTCCACTAGCGGGGGATACAATGAGCAGTTCTTC. This codes for CASSSSTSGGYNEQFF.

The V call is TRBV12-5, the J call TRBJ2-5, with 7 bases identical to TRBD2. The CDR3 consists of 14 residues. V lost 3 bases and J lost 2; bases outside the gene matches: 3. CDR1 is LGHNT, CDR2 FRNRAP, per germline. DNA of the CDR3: TGTGCTAGTGGTTTTGGGGGAGGGCAAGAGACCCAGTACTTC. It codes for CASGFGGGQETQYF.

The chain carries TRBV11-2 and TRBJ1-4; D is ambiguous. V dropped 5 bases and J dropped 3 bases, with 13 bases sitting between them. Germline CDR1 is SGHAT and CDR2 is FQNNGV. The CDR3 is made up of 15 amino acids. This chain's CDR3 is CASSPLGVPNEKLFF. The CDR3 DNA reads TGTGCCAGCAGCCCCCTCGGGGTTCCTAATGAAAAACTGTTTTTT.